This is a list of T cell receptor beta chains from one sample in a study of OX40 agonist ivuxolimab in advanced cancers. Assay used: immunoSEQ multiplex PCR; TCRdb lists only in-frame clones, some missing. The data contain 70,000 or so clones, just over 85% of them singletons. The sequencing here drew on CD4+ or CD8+ T cells sorted from blood, taken in a trial of the OX40 agonist ivuxolimab. The receptors shown here come from an adult with an advanced solid tumor such as melanoma, head and neck, liver or kidney cancer. Each CDR3 is given with its conserved first and last residue. A D gene is named only where the DNA matches it firmly. Clone size, where shown, is once, few, many, or a class for clones that have expanded.

D	size	V	J	DNA	CDR3
.	.	TRBV6-5	TRBJ2-1	TGTGCCAGCACCGCCACTAACAGGGCCTACAATGAGCAGTTCTTC	CASTATNRAYNEQFF
.	.	TRBV19	TRBJ2-3	TGTGCCAGTAGTATGAGGACAGATACGCAGTATTTT	CASSMRTDTQYF
.	.	TRBV4-2	TRBJ1-6	TGTGCCAGCAGCCAAGGGCAAAGATTGGATTCACCCCTCCACTTT	CASSQGQRLDSPLHF
TRBD1	.	TRBV28	TRBJ2-5	TGTGCCAGCAGACACCGGGACAGTCGACCGACCCAGTACTTC	CASRHRDSRPTQYF
.	.	TRBV5-6	TRBJ1-1	TGTGCCAGCAGCTTGGGGGGGCTCTTTTTCTTT	CASSLGGLFFF
.	.	TRBV4-2	TRBJ1-2	TGTGCCAGCAGCCAAGATTCCCCCAGAGGGGGCTACACCTTC	CASSQDSPRGGYTF
TRBD1	.	TRBV5-1	TRBJ2-7	TGCGCCAGCGGGACGGGACAGCCCTCCTACGAGCAGTACTTC	CASGTGQPSYEQYF
.	.	TRBV29-1	TRBJ2-6	TGCAGCGCCAGCAGGAGCTCTGGGGCCAACGTCCTGACTTTC	CSASRSSGANVLTF
.	.	TRBV28	TRBJ1-2	TGTGCCAGCACCCTCCCTTTAAACTATGGCCACACCTTC	CASTLPLNYGHTF
TRBD1	.	TRBV18	TRBJ1-5	TGTGCCAGCTCACCAGGGGACAGCCAATATAGCAATCAGCCCCAGCATTTT	CASSPGDSQYSNQPQHF
.	.	TRBV27	TRBJ2-7	TGTGCCAGCAGTTCACAGAGGACCCCGAGAACGCAGTACTTC	CASSSQRTPRTQYF
TRBD1	.	TRBV30	TRBJ1-1	TGTGCCTGGAGTGTACCAAGGACAGGGGGTAACACTGAAGCTTTCTTT	CAWSVPRTGGNTEAFF
.	.	TRBV30	TRBJ1-4	TGTGCCTGGGCTCCAACTAATGAAAAACTGTTTTTT	CAWAPTNEKLFF
TRBD2	.	TRBV19	TRBJ2-1	TGTGCCAGTAGTATTAGCGGGGGAGATTACAATGAGCAGTTCTTC	CASSISGGDYNEQFF
.	few	TRBV5-1	TRBJ1-4	TGCGCCAGCAGCTTAGGGGTTGCGACTAATGAAAAACTGTTTTTT	CASSLGVATNEKLFF
.	.	TRBV29-1	TRBJ2-7	TGCAGCGTGGGGAAGGGGAACAAGGGCGAGCAGTACTTC	CSVGKGNKGEQYF
.	.	TRBV10-3	TRBJ1-2	TGTGCCATCGCCGCCGGGACGGAAAACTATGGCTACACCTTC	CAIAAGTENYGYTF
.	few	TRBV18	TRBJ1-5	TGTGCCAGCTCACCACTCGGGGGGAATCAGCCCCAGCATTTT	CASSPLGGNQPQHF
.	.	TRBV28	TRBJ1-2	TGTGCCAGCAGTGCAGGGGTTTATGGCTACACCTTC	CASSAGVYGYTF
TRBD1	.	TRBV7-3	TRBJ2-5	TGTGCCAGCAGCTTAATGGGCAGGGGGCAAGAGACCCAGTACTTC	CASSLMGRGQETQYF
TRBD1	.	TRBV18	TRBJ1-1	TGTGCCAGCTCAACGAACGACAGGGTGAGCACTGAAGCTTTCTTT	CASSTNDRVSTEAFF
.	.	TRBV4-2	TRBJ1-6	TGTGCCAGCAGCCAAGAGTCGGTACTCCTCCACTTT	CASSQESVLLHF
.	.	TRBV28	TRBJ2-1	TGTGCCAGCATAGGTGGGACACAGCAGTTCTTC	CASIGGTQQFF
TRBD2	.	TRBV29-1	TRBJ2-3	TGCAGCGTCTTTATAAGCGGGAGGGGTGGCACAGATACGCAGTATTTT	CSVFISGRGGTDTQYF
TRBD1	.	TRBV6-1	TRBJ1-2	TGTGCCAGCATAACCGGGACAGCGATCTATGGCTACACCTTC	CASITGTAIYGYTF
.	once	TRBV7-3	TRBJ2-4	TGTGCCAGCAGCTTAACCGGGGGTCATGGCGGGAACATTCAGTACTTC	CASSLTGGHGGNIQYF
.	.	TRBV30	TRBJ2-1	TGTGCCTGGAGGATAGGGGGCTACAATGAGCAGTTCTTC	CAWRIGGYNEQFF
TRBD2	.	TRBV9	TRBJ2-1	TGTGCCAGCAGCCCACTAGGGAGGGAGGACAATGAGCAGTTCTTC	CASSPLGREDNEQFF
TRBD2	.	TRBV5-1	TRBJ2-7	TGCGCCAGCAGCTTGCTAGCGGGCTACGAGCAGTACTTC	CASSLLAGYEQYF
.	.	TRBV21-1	TRBJ2-3	TGTGCCAGCAGCACGGAGGTAAGGGGAGATACGCAGTATTTT	CASSTEVRGDTQYF
TRBD1	.	TRBV4-3	TRBJ2-6	TGCGCCAGCAGCCAAGGGACAGGGCTGACTGGGGCCAACGTCCTGACTTTC	CASSQGTGLTGANVLTF
.	.	TRBV27	TRBJ2-3	TGTGCCAGCAGTCCCCTACAGGGAGGGGGCCGCACAGATACGCAGTATTTT	CASSPLQGGGRTDTQYF
TRBD1	.	TRBV29-1	TRBJ1-1	TGCAGCGCCATAGCAAAGACAGGGACTGAAGCTTTCTTT	CSAIAKTGTEAFF
TRBD1	.	TRBV7-3	TRBJ2-5	TGTGCCAGCAGCTTAACGACAGGGGTCCAAGAGACCCAGTACTTC	CASSLTTGVQETQYF
.	.	TRBV4-2	TRBJ1-3	TGTGCCAGCAGCCAAGGAAATCCCCGGGCCGCCTCTGGAAACACCATATATTTT	CASSQGNPRAASGNTIYF
.	.	TRBV6-1	TRBJ1-5	TGTGCCAGCAGCCAAGGGGTTAGCAATCAGCCCCAGCATTTT	CASSQGVSNQPQHF
.	.	TRBV19	TRBJ1-4	TGTGCCAGTAGCCCCCGGGACGCCAAATTGTTTTTT	CASSPRDAKLFF
.	once	TRBV4-2	TRBJ2-2	TGTGCCAGCAGCGTCAGACGGGTCTCGAACACCGGGGAGCTGTTTTTT	CASSVRRVSNTGELFF
.	.	TRBV29-1	TRBJ1-4	TGCAGCGTTGAAGTAAACAGGGAAAAACTGTTTTTT	CSVEVNREKLFF
TRBD1	once	TRBV5-4	TRBJ2-5	TGTGCCAGCAGCCCGGACAGGGGATCCGGAGGGACCCAGTACTTC	CASSPDRGSGGTQYF
.	.	TRBV6-6	TRBJ1-5	TGTGCCAGCAGTTACTTAGGAAGGAGCAATCAGCCCCAGCATTTT	CASSYLGRSNQPQHF
TRBD2	.	TRBV4-1	TRBJ2-7	TGCGCCAGCAGCCAAATTAGCGGGGGGGGCTCCTACGAGCAGTACTTC	CASSQISGGGSYEQYF
.	few	TRBV7-2	TRBJ1-2	TGTGCCAGCAGCTTAAGGTTACGGGACAGCTACACCTTC	CASSLRLRDSYTF
TRBD1	once	TRBV27	TRBJ2-7	TGTGCCTCCCAGGGACAGGGCAAAAACGAGCAGTACTTC	CASQGQGKNEQYF